This is a list of T cell receptor beta chains from one sample in a study of blood T cell repertoires in COVID-19. Sequencing used immunoSEQ multiplex PCR; TCRdb keeps in-frame clones, though not all of them. The table records about 100,000 clones, approximately 80% of them present only once. Sequences were obtained from peripheral blood. These receptors were collected from a man aged 55 to 70 with acute or convalescent COVID-19. The CDR3 runs from the conserved cysteine through the conserved F or W. Fields, in order: J gene, V gene, clone size, D gene, CDR3 DNA, CDR3 protein. D genes are given only for firm matches. Size is omitted from some rows. Given values are once, few, many or a class for expanded clones.

J: TRBJ2-1; V: TRBV15; size: .; D: TRBD2; DNA: TGTGCCACCAGAGGGCTTAGCGGGGGGTCGAGCTCCTACAATGAGCAGTTCTTC; CDR3: CATRGLSGGSSSYNEQFF
J: TRBJ2-2; V: TRBV5-4; size: .; D: TRBD1; DNA: TGTGCCAGCAGCTCCAGCCCCGGGACAGAGACCGGGGAGCTGTTTTTT; CDR3: CASSSSPGTETGELFF
J: TRBJ2-1; V: TRBV4-3; size: once; D: TRBD1; DNA: TGCGCCAGCAGCCTAACCCACAGGGGTGAGCAGTTCTTC; CDR3: CASSLTHRGEQFF
J: TRBJ1-2; V: TRBV5-1; size: few; D: .; DNA: TGCGCCAGCAGCTCGGAGGACGGTCTCAACTATGGCTACACCTTC; CDR3: CASSSEDGLNYGYTF
J: TRBJ2-7; V: TRBV19; size: .; D: TRBD2; DNA: TGTGCCAGTGCCCCCAGCGGGAGGGCCTACGAGCAGTACTTC; CDR3: CASAPSGRAYEQYF
J: TRBJ2-2; V: TRBV11-3; size: .; D: .; DNA: TGTGCCAGCAGCCCTAGTTGGGCGAACACCGGGGAGCTGTTTTTT; CDR3: CASSPSWANTGELFF
J: TRBJ2-3; V: TRBV5-8; size: once; D: .; DNA: TGTGCCAGCAGCTCCTTAGCGGGCACAGATACGCAGTATTTT; CDR3: CASSSLAGTDTQYF
J: TRBJ2-1; V: TRBV5-1; size: .; D: TRBD2; DNA: TGCGCCAGCAGCGAAAATGGAAGGGAGGGCTACAATGAGCAGTTCTTC; CDR3: CASSENGREGYNEQFF
J: TRBJ1-2; V: TRBV4-1; size: .; D: .; DNA: TGCGCCAGCAGCCCCCAGGGTACCGATATTAACTATGGCTACACCTTC; CDR3: CASSPQGTDINYGYTF
J: TRBJ1-4; V: TRBV30; size: few; D: .; DNA: TGTGCCTGGAGTGTAGGCGGCTCTAATGAAAAACTGTTTTTT; CDR3: CAWSVGGSNEKLFF
J: TRBJ2-3; V: TRBV14; size: few; D: .; DNA: TGTGCCAGCAGCCAAGACGCTGGTCAGGGGATATCAGATACGCAGTATTTT; CDR3: CASSQDAGQGISDTQYF
J: TRBJ1-4; V: TRBV5-1; size: .; D: .; DNA: TGCGCCAGCAGCTTGCGGGGAGATAATGAAAAACTGTTTTTT; CDR3: CASSLRGDNEKLFF
J: TRBJ1-1; V: TRBV6-5; size: .; D: .; DNA: TGTGCCAGCACTCTTACACCCACGAACACTGAAGCTTTCTTT; CDR3: CASTLTPTNTEAFF
J: TRBJ2-6; V: TRBV15; size: .; D: .; DNA: TGTGCCACCAGCAGAGATTCGGTCTCAGGGACATCTGGGGCCAACGTCCTGACTTTC; CDR3: CATSRDSVSGTSGANVLTF
J: TRBJ1-6; V: TRBV5-1; size: .; D: TRBD1; DNA: TGCGCCAGCAGCTCGACAGGGCGATCACCCCTCCACTTT; CDR3: CASSSTGRSPLHF
J: TRBJ2-6; V: TRBV19; size: .; D: .; DNA: TGTGCCAGTAGCGGCGGTAGTGGCTCTGGGGCCAACGTCCTGACTTTC; CDR3: CASSGGSGSGANVLTF
J: TRBJ2-1; V: TRBV3-1/TRBV3-2; size: .; D: TRBD1; DNA: TGTGCCAGCAGCCTACCGGGACAGTCTTACAATGAGCAGTTCTTC; CDR3: CASSLPGQSYNEQFF
J: TRBJ2-7; V: TRBV28; size: .; D: TRBD2; DNA: TGTGCCAGCACCGGGGCGGCGGGAGGAGGGGACGAGCAGTACTTC; CDR3: CASTGAAGGGDEQYF
J: TRBJ2-2; V: TRBV9; size: .; D: .; DNA: TGTGCCAGCAGCGTAGCGGGGGGCCCCACCGGGGAGCTGTTTTTT; CDR3: CASSVAGGPTGELFF
J: TRBJ1-5; V: TRBV4-1; size: .; D: .; DNA: TGCGCCAGCAGCCAAGATAATATAGGGAGCCCAAATCAGCCCCAGCATTTT; CDR3: CASSQDNIGSPNQPQHF
J: TRBJ2-1; V: TRBV5-1; size: .; D: .; DNA: TGCGCCAGCATCCAGACTAGTCGTGATGAGCAGTTCTTC; CDR3: CASIQTSRDEQFF
J: TRBJ1-5; V: TRBV29-1; size: .; D: TRBD1; DNA: TGCAGCGTTGAACAAGGACAGGGGCATCGCCAGCATTTT; CDR3: CSVEQGQGHRQHF
J: TRBJ2-2; V: TRBV9; size: few; D: .; DNA: TGTGCCAGCAGCGTAGACAGTAACACCGGGGAGCTGTTTTTT; CDR3: CASSVDSNTGELFF
J: TRBJ1-4; V: TRBV7-2; size: .; D: .; DNA: TGTGCCAGCAGCTTAGGGCAGGGCATTAATGAAAAACTGTTTTTT; CDR3: CASSLGQGINEKLFF
J: TRBJ2-7; V: TRBV9; size: .; D: .; DNA: TGTGCCAGCAGCCCCTTGGGCAGCTCCTACGAGCAGTACTTC; CDR3: CASSPLGSSYEQYF
J: TRBJ2-5; V: TRBV19; size: .; D: TRBD1; DNA: TGTGCCAGTAGAGACAGGGGCCACGGGGACCAAGAGACCCAGTACTTC; CDR3: CASRDRGHGDQETQYF
J: TRBJ2-1; V: TRBV5-1; size: .; D: TRBD2; DNA: TGCGCCAGCAGCTTGGACAGCGGGGGTAGAAATGAGCAGTTCTTC; CDR3: CASSLDSGGRNEQFF
J: TRBJ1-1; V: TRBV6-5; size: .; D: .; DNA: TGTGCCAGCAGTTACTCCCAGGGAATGAACACTGAAGCTTTCTTT; CDR3: CASSYSQGMNTEAFF
J: TRBJ2-5; V: TRBV2; size: .; D: TRBD2; DNA: TGTGCCAGCAGTCGATCTAGCGGGGGTGAGACCCAGTACTTC; CDR3: CASSRSSGGETQYF
J: TRBJ2-7; V: TRBV29-1; size: .; D: TRBD1; DNA: TGCAGCGTGAGAACTCCGGGACAGGGGGATGACGAGCAGTACTTC; CDR3: CSVRTPGQGDDEQYF
J: TRBJ2-1; V: TRBV11-3; size: .; D: .; DNA: TGTGCCAGCAGCTTAACAGGGCAGGCACCCTACAATGAGCAGTTCTTC; CDR3: CASSLTGQAPYNEQFF
J: TRBJ2-7; V: TRBV5-4; size: .; D: .; DNA: TGTGCCAGCAGCAAGGAGGCGCAATCCTACGAGCAGTACTTC; CDR3: CASSKEAQSYEQYF
J: TRBJ2-7; V: TRBV27; size: .; D: TRBD2; DNA: TGTGCCAGCAGTTTAGGCGGGAGGGTCACCTACGAGCAGTACTTC; CDR3: CASSLGGRVTYEQYF
J: TRBJ2-3; V: TRBV10-3; size: .; D: TRBD1; DNA: TGTGCCATCAGGCCGGGACAGGACACAGATACGCAGTATTTT; CDR3: CAIRPGQDTDTQYF
J: TRBJ2-7; V: TRBV28; size: .; D: .; DNA: TGTGCCAGCAGTTTGGGGGGGGCAGGTGGAGGGAGGCCCTACGAGCAGTACTTC; CDR3: CASSLGGAGGGRPYEQYF
J: TRBJ2-1; V: TRBV11-2; size: .; D: TRBD2; DNA: TGTGCCAGCAGCTTAGAGACTAGCGGGAGGCAGTTCTTC; CDR3: CASSLETSGRQFF
J: TRBJ1-6; V: TRBV7-2; size: .; D: .; DNA: TGTGCCAGCAGCTTAAACCCACAGGGCGGTTCACCCCTCCACTTT; CDR3: CASSLNPQGGSPLHF
J: TRBJ1-5; V: TRBV7-8; size: .; D: TRBD1; DNA: TGTGCCAGCAGCTTAGGGGGCTGGGGACAGACTAATCAGCCCCAGCATTTT; CDR3: CASSLGGWGQTNQPQHF
J: TRBJ2-6; V: TRBV27; size: .; D: .; DNA: TGTGCCAGCAGTTTTCGTTCTGGGGCCAACGTCCTGACTTTC; CDR3: CASSFRSGANVLTF
J: TRBJ2-3; V: TRBV29-1; size: .; D: TRBD2; DNA: TGCAGCGTTTCAAGCGGGGAACTCACAGATACGCAGTATTTT; CDR3: CSVSSGELTDTQYF
J: TRBJ2-2; V: TRBV3-1/TRBV3-2; size: .; D: .; DNA: TGTGCCAGCAGCCCAGGGGACGGGGAGCTGTTTTTT; CDR3: CASSPGDGELFF
J: TRBJ1-4; V: TRBV19; size: few; D: TRBD1; DNA: TGTGCCAGTAGCTGGGGACAGGGATTAGAAAAACTGTTTTTT; CDR3: CASSWGQGLEKLFF
J: TRBJ2-5; V: TRBV7-9; size: once; D: .; DNA: TGTGCCAGCAGCTTATTTTGGGGGGAAGAGACCCAGTACTTC; CDR3: CASSLFWGEETQYF
J: TRBJ1-6; V: TRBV23-1; size: .; D: .; DNA: TGCGCCAGCAGTCAGCCCCCACGAGCCTATAATTCACCCCTCCACTTT; CDR3: CASSQPPRAYNSPLHF
J: TRBJ2-7; V: TRBV2; size: .; D: TRBD2; DNA: TGTGCCAGCAGTGACGGCGGGAGCTTCAACGAGCAGTACTTC; CDR3: CASSDGGSFNEQYF
J: TRBJ1-1; V: TRBV5-4; size: few; D: TRBD1; DNA: TGTGCCAGCAGACTAGACAGGGGGAGGGATGAAGCTTTCTTT; CDR3: CASRLDRGRDEAFF
J: TRBJ1-1; V: TRBV5-1; size: .; D: .; DNA: TGCGCCAGCAGCTTGGTGTACGGGGTCGATGCTTTCTTT; CDR3: CASSLVYGVDAFF
J: TRBJ2-7; V: TRBV6-5; size: .; D: TRBD2; DNA: TGTGCCAGCAGGCTAAGCGGGGGGGACTTCTACGAGCAGTACTTC; CDR3: CASRLSGGDFYEQYF
J: TRBJ2-3; V: TRBV19; size: .; D: .; DNA: TGTGCCAGTAGTATCCCACTGACTTCGAGCACAGATACGCAGTATTTT; CDR3: CASSIPLTSSTDTQYF
J: TRBJ2-1; V: TRBV10-3; size: once; D: .; DNA: TGTGCCATCAGAGGTGGGCGGGGCAGCGGCTCCTACAATGAGCAGTTCTTC; CDR3: CAIRGGRGSGSYNEQFF
J: TRBJ2-7; V: TRBV29-1; size: once; D: .; DNA: TGCAGCGTTGATGGAGGCCCCCAGGGGGGAAACTACGAGCAGTACTTC; CDR3: CSVDGGPQGGNYEQYF
J: TRBJ2-1; V: TRBV7-3; size: once; D: TRBD1; DNA: TGTGCCAGCAGCTTAGGGACAGGGGTCTACAATGAGCAGTTCTTC; CDR3: CASSLGTGVYNEQFF
J: TRBJ2-3; V: TRBV3-1/TRBV3-2; size: .; D: TRBD1; DNA: TGTGCCAGCAGCCACTCCCAGATCGGACAGGTTTTT; CDR3: CASSHSQIGQVF
J: TRBJ2-3; V: TRBV6-2/TRBV6-3; size: .; D: TRBD2; DNA: TGTGCCAGCAGTTACTTCGGGACTAGCGGAACAGATACGCAGTATTTT; CDR3: CASSYFGTSGTDTQYF
J: TRBJ1-1; V: TRBV5-1; size: .; D: .; DNA: TGCGCCAGCATGGGACTCAACACTGAAGCTTTCTTT; CDR3: CASMGLNTEAFF
J: TRBJ2-5; V: TRBV7-8; size: .; D: .; DNA: TGTGCCAGCAGCTTAGGGTCCCAGGCTTTACAAGAGACCCAGTACTTC; CDR3: CASSLGSQALQETQYF
J: TRBJ2-3; V: TRBV29-1; size: .; D: TRBD1; DNA: TGCAGCGTTTACAGGGGTACAAGGGATACGCAGTATTTT; CDR3: CSVYRGTRDTQYF
J: TRBJ2-1; V: TRBV19; size: .; D: TRBD2; DNA: TGTGCCAGTAAGCGGGGATCCTCCTCCTACAATGAGCAGTTCTTC; CDR3: CASKRGSSSYNEQFF